This TCR beta chain was found in a study of blood T cell repertoires in COVID-19. The CDR3 contains 15 residues. From germline, CDR1 is LNHDA and CDR2 SQIVND (reference sequence). The V and J ends lost 4 bases and 4 bases, in that order; junction bases with no gene match: 6. Some clones are missing from TCRdb's copy, which holds only in-frame ones; the method was immunoSEQ multiplex PCR. The profile shows about 36,000 clones, 90% of them singletons. This sequence joins TRBV19 and TRBJ1-2, with 10 bases fitting TRBD1. Material for sequencing was peripheral blood. This receptor was identified in a human donor in a cohort sampled during active COVID-19. CDR3 sequence reads: CASSRATGGAYGYTF. The DNA of the CDR3 is TGTGCCAGTAGTAGAGCGACAGGGGGCGCCTATGGCTACACCTTC.